This T cell receptor (beta chain) was sequenced in a study of identical twins. Regarding the study as a whole: A partial confounding effect on zero-insertion analyses could come from invariant MAIT and iNKT cells. Insertions were reduced in abundant cord blood beta clonotypes but not in memory repertoires.

The donors were all healthy and Caucasian. A universal primer site was created by template switching, with the cDNA bearing unique molecular identifiers. From the 5' RACE reads, TCRdb called clonotypes with MiXCR, one entry per CDR3 protein. The sample has about 810,000 distinct CDR3 sequences, around an eighth seen once. This clonotype was found many times. Its specificity is not known. The CDR3 length is 15 residues. V was clipped by 0 bases and J by 9 bases, with 12 bases between them. The sample was also linked to a second study, of yellow fever vaccine responses in identical twins.

This receptor was obtained from a woman under 30 in good health. The sample was PBMCs. The chain is built from TRBV12-3 or TRBV12-4 and TRBJ1-6; D perhaps matches TRBD1 (6 bases). CDR3 coding DNA: TGTGCCAGCAGTTTAGCCCAACAGGGATCTTCACCCCTCCACTTT. Encoded protein: CASSLAQQGSSPLHF.